This T cell receptor beta chain was retrieved from a study of beta chain features in type 1 diabetes (dated 2018 in TCRdb). Some background on the complete study: Mean age, gender distribution, total cell number and subset yield were not different between patients and healthy donors. Naive and central memory subsets were obtained from all 30 or so donors, but regulatory and stem cell-like memory subsets were isolated from only 8 patients and roughly 8 healthy donors. In the study, TCRB repertoires of sorted circulating CD4+ T cell subsets from recently diagnosed type 1 diabetes patients were compared with those of matched healthy donors. A total of 90 million to 120 million sorted cells were examined across all samples, and a strong correlation was observed between cell number per subset and RNA yield.

Each donor gave one peripheral blood draw, averaging roughly 120 mL, which was collected into heparinised tubes. A BD FACSAria II was used to sort naive, central memory, regulatory and stem cell-like memory CD4+ T cells with a panel that included CD45RO, CCR7, CD25, CD127, CD95 and CD27. A purity above 95% was achieved for all sorted populations. PBMCs were isolated right away by Lymphoprep density gradient centrifugation and were stained directly, without culture. So that batch effects would be minimized, each experiment stained and sorted samples in pairs, pairing one healthy donor with one patient. There are a few counts of this clone. Its antigen is currently not known. No clone much larger than this one lies a single base away; base qualities are absent. The research as a whole found: Because small numbers of individuals were included in the HLA sub-analyses, any influence of HLA type on TCRB rearrangement was left unresolved. Type 1 diabetes patients showed a moderate but significant shortening of TCRB CDR3 length in all four CD4+ subsets. Patients with type 1 diabetes made fewer insertions and deleted more nucleotides at VDJ recombination sites, implying thymic rearrangement abnormalities. Shorter templates might have been favored by PCR, but patient and control samples were amplified and corrected together, so both groups would have been affected equally by any skew. Because cDNA was sequenced instead of genomic DNA, highly expressing activated cells could be over-represented, though the groups showed no difference in activation or CD3 levels. Naive, central memory and regulatory TCRB repertoires appeared to be more alike among patients than among healthy donors.

All of the isolated RNA was reverse transcribed with the High Capacity cDNA Reverse Transcription Kit, so expressed TCRB transcripts were sequenced. Naive, central memory and regulatory T cell samples underwent deep immunoSEQ sequencing, averaging approximately 3.5 million total reads per sample. Sorted cells were lysed in RLT buffer, and RNA was extracted using DNase-treated RNeasy Micro or Mini kits according to cell number. To prevent cross-contamination, every cell subset was processed on its own, while patient and healthy donor samples were processed together. The immunoSEQ multiplex PCR was used to amplify TCRB sequences from cDNA, yielding 87-bp fragments that span the CDR3 region. Sequencing of the amplicons was performed on the Illumina HiSeq platform. In the paper's pipeline: Synthetic template baselines were used to correct PCR bias computationally, reads within Hamming distance 2 were collapsed together, and singletons that could not be merged were discarded. Reads were aligned against IMGT to assign V, D and J genes, CDR3 length and insertions or deletions at six rearrangement sites. Within each subset, clonotype counts were normalized to sorted cell number, after which true diversity and Gini coefficients were computed with the tcR R package. The overlap coefficient, calculated on TCRB nucleotide sequences, was used to measure repertoire sharing. Out-of-frame TCRB sequences from naive cells were analyzed as a proxy for the pre-selection repertoire. Imported from immuneACCESS, the table was reduced by TCRdb to in-frame sequences with V and J called. These copies leave out some clones; in studies compared against another copy, an unresolved V gene accounts for under half, and the cause of the remainder is not known. V, J and clone size are taken as reported in that table, and D and trimming were inferred from the DNA itself. Here the sample has about 700,000 clones; 13% occur a single time. The top ten hold 0.022% of the sample.

Relative to germline, V is missing 6 bases and J is missing 6 bases, with 9 bases of the junction outside any gene match. The CDR3 covers 15 residues, taking in both the cysteine and the phenylalanine. CDR3 DNA only is kept here, 45 bases in frame from base 1. CDR1 SGHTA and CDR2 FQGTGA are derived from the germline V gene. This clonotype was sampled from a man younger than 35 with type 1 diabetes. Here the chain combines TRBV7-3 and TRBJ2-1; the junction holds 9 bases that match TRBD2. The material sequenced was naive CD4+ T cells from blood. In light of the paper, this sample's cell subset or site label describes: true naive CD4+ T cells. The bases read TGTGCCAGCAGTCCCGGGACTAGCAATGTCAATGAGCAGTTCTTC. Protein translation: CASSPGTSNVNEQFF. Reference TRBV7-3 and TRBJ2-1 proteins supply the regions before and after the CDR3; the full variable domain is: GAGVSQTPSNKVTEKGKYVELRCDPISGHTALYWYRQSLGQGPEFLIYFQGTGAADDSGLPNDRFFAVRPEGSVSTLKIQRTERGDSAVYLCASSPGTSNVNEQFFGPGTRLTVL.